These T cell receptor beta chains were read from a single sample in a study of CD8 T cells in Susac syndrome. TCRdb re-called the immunoSEQ multiplex PCR reads with MiXCR, one entry per CDR3 protein. The sample has 180,000 or so distinct CDR3 sequences; just under 95% are singletons. The sequencing input was CD4+ T cells from PBMCs. All receptors derive from a human donor with Susac syndrome. Both conserved end residues are part of each CDR3. The D gene is left open where the match is weak. Clone size is given for some rows only: seen once, a few or many times, or a class if the clone is expanded.

v_call	j_call	d_call	clone_size	cdr3_aa	cdr3_nt
TRBV10-3	TRBJ1-3	NA	NA	CAISGGDAGNTIYF	TGTGCCATCAGTGGCGGAGACGCTGGAAACACCATATATTTT
TRBV2	TRBJ1-1	NA	once	CASSTTTLRQAFF	TGTGCCAGCAGCACAACGACTCTTCGGCAAGCTTTCTTT
TRBV6-2/TRBV6-3	TRBJ2-7	TRBD1	NA	CASRKTGVTYEQYF	TGTGCCAGCAGGAAGACAGGGGTTACCTACGAGCAGTACTTC
TRBV5-1	TRBJ2-3	TRBD1	NA	CASSLAPEDRVRGTDTQYF	TGCGCCAGCAGCTTGGCCCCCGAGGACAGGGTGAGGGGCACAGATACGCAGTATTTT
TRBV20-1	TRBJ2-1	TRBD2	once	CSANSGTSGADNEQFF	TGCAGTGCTAACTCGGGGACTAGCGGGGCCGACAATGAGCAGTTCTTC
TRBV6-4	TRBJ1-5	NA	NA	CASRPQAGSNQPQHF	TGTGCCAGCAGGCCTCAGGCGGGAAGCAATCAGCCCCAGCATTTT
TRBV30	TRBJ2-3	NA	NA	CASGQGGTQYF	TGTGCCTCGGGACAAGGAGGTACGCAGTATTTT
TRBV29-1	TRBJ1-2	NA	NA	CSVQDVLLANYGYTF	TGCAGCGTTCAGGACGTTCTCCTCGCTAACTATGGCTACACCTTC
TRBV18	TRBJ1-5	NA	once	CASSYLRGGDQPQHF	TGTGCCAGCTCGTACTTACGGGGAGGTGATCAGCCCCAGCATTTT
TRBV20-1	TRBJ2-3	TRBD1	NA	CSAKTGVITDTQYF	TGCAGTGCAAAAACAGGGGTTATCACAGATACGCAGTATTTT
TRBV30	TRBJ2-2	NA	NA	CAWRAGSSTGELFF	TGTGCCTGGAGAGCGGGTTCAAGCACCGGGGAGCTGTTTTTT
TRBV20-1	TRBJ2-1	NA	NA	CSARGQRRGVAYNEQFF	TGCAGTGCTAGGGGACAGAGAAGGGGGGTCGCCTACAATGAGCAGTTCTTC
TRBV6-5	TRBJ2-7	NA	NA	CASTAGHSSEQYF	TGTGCCAGCACTGCCGGACACTCCTCCGAGCAGTACTTC
TRBV4-2	TRBJ2-7	NA	NA	CASSQDLQPYEQYF	TGTGCCAGCAGCCAAGATCTTCAGCCATACGAGCAGTACTTC
TRBV27	TRBJ2-4	NA	once	CASRSSGGNIQYF	TGTGCCAGCAGGTCGAGTGGGGGAAACATTCAGTACTTC
TRBV28	TRBJ1-1	NA	few	CASKLNTEAFF	TGTGCCAGCAAGTTGAACACTGAAGCTTTCTTT
TRBV7-2	TRBJ2-1	NA	NA	CASSLFAPSAYNEQFF	TGTGCCAGCAGCTTATTCGCCCCATCCGCCTACAATGAGCAGTTCTTC
TRBV10-3	TRBJ2-7	TRBD1	NA	CAISAVRGNEQYF	TGTGCCATCAGTGCTGTCAGGGGGAACGAGCAGTACTTC
TRBV6-1	TRBJ1-2	NA	NA	CASGGYGSDSYGYTF	TGTGCCAGCGGGGGTTACGGGTCTGATAGTTATGGCTACACCTTC
TRBV25-1	TRBJ2-7	NA	once	CASRAPGTYEQYF	TGTGCCAGCAGGGCTCCAGGCACCTACGAGCAGTACTTC
TRBV9	TRBJ1-2	NA	once	CASSDREGGGYTF	TGTGCCAGCAGCGACCGGGAGGGCGGGGGCTACACCTTC
TRBV12-3/TRBV12-4	TRBJ2-1	NA	NA	CASTHSDEQFF	TGTGCCAGCACCCATAGCGATGAGCAGTTCTTC
TRBV10-3	TRBJ1-3	NA	NA	CAISLTTGGNTIYF	TGTGCCATCAGTTTAACAACCGGAGGAAACACCATATATTTT
TRBV15	TRBJ1-1	NA	NA	CATSRGEGWNTEAFF	TGTGCCACCAGCAGAGGGGAGGGGTGGAACACTGAAGCTTTCTTT
TRBV5-6	TRBJ1-1	NA	NA	CASSLLGVGGPEAFF	TGTGCCAGCAGCTTGCTTGGGGTTGGGGGCCCTGAAGCTTTCTTT
TRBV5-4	TRBJ2-5	NA	NA	CASSLVGRSPRGETQYF	TGTGCCAGCAGCTTAGTAGGTCGCTCCCCCAGAGGGGAGACCCAGTACTTC
TRBV7-9	TRBJ2-2	NA	NA	CASTPGETNTGELFF	TGTGCCAGCACCCCAGGGGAGACGAACACCGGGGAGCTGTTTTTT
TRBV7-6	TRBJ2-6	NA	NA	CATLGNSGANVLTF	TGTGCCACCCTGGGGAACTCTGGGGCCAACGTCCTGACTTTC
TRBV2	TRBJ1-1	TRBD1	NA	CASSEQGGLTEAFF	TGTGCCAGCAGTGAACAGGGGGGGTTGACAGAAGCTTTCTTT
TRBV10-3	TRBJ1-2	TRBD1	NA	CAIRAGTGEGYTF	TGTGCCATCAGAGCCGGGACAGGGGAAGGCTACACCTTC
TRBV6-5	TRBJ2-7	TRBD1	NA	CASTHPGQGCYEQYF	TGTGCCAGCACCCACCCGGGACAGGGGTGCTACGAGCAGTACTTC
TRBV25-1	TRBJ2-6	TRBD1	once	CASSGTGDSGANVLTF	TGTGCCAGCAGTGGTACAGGGGACTCTGGGGCCAACGTCCTGACTTTC
TRBV6-6	TRBJ1-2	TRBD1	few	CASSLGTGVGYTF	TGTGCCAGCAGCCTCGGGACAGGCGTCGGCTACACCTTC
TRBV6-1	TRBJ2-5	TRBD1	NA	CASSGYMDRGVETQYF	TGTGCCAGCAGCGGGTATATGGACAGGGGGGTCGAGACCCAGTACTTC
TRBV5-1	TRBJ2-5	TRBD2	NA	CASSLSAGVQETQYF	TGCGCCAGCAGCTTATCCGCGGGGGTACAAGAGACCCAGTACTTC
TRBV4-1	TRBJ1-1	TRBD1	NA	CASSQEGLRRRGRTEAFF	TGCGCCAGCAGCCAAGAAGGCCTTCGTAGGAGGGGGCGGACTGAAGCTTTCTTT
TRBV6-2/TRBV6-3	TRBJ1-5	NA	NA	CASLIGGNSNQPQHF	TGTGCCAGCTTGATCGGAGGGAATAGCAATCAGCCCCAGCATTTT
TRBV7-9	TRBJ2-3	NA	NA	CASSLSRQGRGLDTQYF	TGTGCCAGCAGCTTATCTCGGCAGGGCCGGGGGTTGGATACGCAGTATTTT
TRBV11-1	TRBJ1-2	NA	NA	CASSLGRDRSYTF	TGTGCCAGCAGCTTAGGAAGGGATCGGAGCTACACCTTC
TRBV15	TRBJ2-2	NA	NA	CATSRDVTYANTGELFF	TGTGCCACCAGCAGAGATGTAACCTACGCGAACACCGGGGAGCTGTTTTTT
TRBV12-3/TRBV12-4	TRBJ1-3	NA	NA	CASQGTEPGNTIYF	TGTGCCAGCCAGGGAACAGAGCCTGGAAACACCATATATTTT
TRBV11-2	TRBJ2-1	NA	NA	CASSSIGRSTYNEQFF	TGTGCCAGCAGCTCCATCGGGCGGTCCACCTACAATGAGCAGTTCTTC
TRBV5-1	TRBJ1-4	NA	NA	CASSGTEYNEKLFF	TGCGCCAGCAGCGGGACGGAATATAATGAAAAACTGTTTTTT
TRBV7-2	TRBJ2-5	NA	NA	CASSRGPYRDGETQYF	TGTGCCAGCAGCCGGGGGCCCTACAGGGATGGAGAGACCCAGTACTTC
TRBV20-1	TRBJ2-7	TRBD2	NA	CSAISGSAYEQYF	TGCAGTGCTATTAGCGGGAGCGCCTACGAGCAGTACTTC
TRBV11-2	TRBJ2-5	NA	NA	CASRRLRGQLQETQYF	TGTGCCAGCAGGAGACTTCGGGGGCAGCTGCAAGAGACCCAGTACTTC
TRBV5-8	TRBJ2-5	NA	NA	CASSFRGVETQYF	TGTGCCAGCAGCTTTCGAGGGGTTGAGACCCAGTACTTC
TRBV29-1	TRBJ1-2	NA	NA	CSVGGPLEGYTF	TGCAGCGTGGGGGGGCCCCTGGAGGGCTACACCTTC
TRBV6-1	TRBJ1-2	NA	NA	CASGKLTGPALYGYTF	TGTGCCAGCGGAAAACTAACAGGGCCGGCACTCTATGGCTACACCTTC
TRBV13	TRBJ2-1	NA	NA	CASSLGQASGYNEQFF	TGTGCCAGCAGCTTAGGCCAGGCTAGTGGCTACAATGAGCAGTTCTTC
TRBV28	TRBJ2-4	TRBD1	NA	CASSNPATGTWYF	TGTGCCAGCAGTAACCCCGCGACAGGGACGTGGTACTTC
TRBV12-3/TRBV12-4	TRBJ2-1	TRBD2	NA	CASSPFSGRTDEQFF	TGTGCCAGCAGTCCCTTTAGCGGGAGAACCGATGAGCAGTTCTTC
TRBV15	TRBJ2-1	TRBD2	NA	CATSRRIAGGGDEQFF	TGTGCCACCAGCAGACGTATAGCGGGAGGGGGTGATGAGCAGTTCTTC
TRBV12-3/TRBV12-4	TRBJ2-7	NA	NA	CASSFSKDYEQYF	TGTGCCAGCAGTTTCTCCAAGGACTACGAGCAGTACTTC
TRBV12-3/TRBV12-4	TRBJ2-5	TRBD2	NA	CASGRLAGRQETQYF	TGTGCCAGCGGTAGACTAGCGGGGAGACAAGAGACCCAGTACTTC
TRBV15	TRBJ2-5	NA	once	CATSKDRPVVLAQYF	TGTGCCACCAGCAAGGATCGGCCTGTTGTTTTGGCCCAGTACTTC
TRBV7-2	TRBJ1-1	TRBD1	NA	CASSTRTGLTEAFF	TGTGCCAGCAGCACCCGGACAGGGCTAACTGAAGCTTTCTTT
TRBV27	TRBJ2-6	NA	NA	CAPLNRPDSGANVLTF	TGTGCCCCCTTGAACAGGCCCGACTCTGGGGCCAACGTCCTGACTTTC
TRBV9	TRBJ2-7	NA	NA	CASSVGWKTRGDEQYF	TGTGCCAGCAGCGTAGGTTGGAAGACTAGGGGAGACGAGCAGTACTTC